This entry is about one T cell receptor beta chain. This clonotype registers as medium-sized (0.01 to 0.1%) within its sample. Which antigen it targets is not known. No much larger clone exists at a distance of one base, and base qualities are not known. These data are taken from a study of HIV-infected patients and healthy controls (dated by TCRdb to between 2014 and 2016). Regarding the study in general: Although they stayed below normal ranges, CD4 counts in most of the 16 patients rose modestly but significantly after three months of therapy. The CD4:CD8 ratio rose slightly, whereas CD8 counts showed no consistent shift during early therapy. Viral load fell below detection in 11 of 16 patients by the second bleed and in all patients following a further year of therapy. Relative to controls, total CDR3 counts per chain did not differ significantly, and patients lacked overall T-cell lymphocytopenia. The study tested whether deep TCR repertoire sequencing of HIV patients' small blood samples could capture immune perturbation and reconstitution. What the study reported, not specific to this receptor: MAIT cell alpha-chain CDR3s were present at high frequency in healthy controls but severely depleted in HIV+ repertoires. Rare events from HIV-infected data received too much weight under size-matching, and comparisons were complicated by unequal numbers of distinct sequences between patients and controls. The use of whole blood limited sequencing depth and precluded separation of the dynamics of distinct T-cell subpopulations. The apparent post-therapy recovery of the Gini index in HIV-infected patients was not reproduced in size-matched repertoire data. Pairing of alpha and beta chains was not determined in the samples. Processing included only sixteen HIV-infected individuals, and this was regarded by the authors as a major limit on how widely the findings apply. The therapy captured by the treated samples lasted only roughly three months, arguably too short a period to observe immune reconstitution given low adult thymic output. Significantly different mean usage between HIV-infected patients and controls was observed for eight alpha and eight beta V genes. Significantly higher mean Gini indices were seen in HIV-infected repertoires than in controls, possibly reflecting oligoclonality. By Jaccard index and by the count of highly shared sequences, healthy controls shared more CDR3s between individuals than HIV+ patients did. The observed differences in diversity could not be explained by the slight differences in age and sex profiles between the study cohorts. Most CMV-associated CDR3s became more frequent during therapy, although their change was not significant, whereas HIV-associated CDR3s showed a significant decrease in frequency. The study did not determine donor HLA types. Compared with untreated HIV+ repertoires, healthy control repertoires had roughly threefold more distinct CDR3s and a higher Shannon diversity.

From a lookup of the germline V gene (reference sequence), CDR1 and CDR2 are LNHNV and YYDKDF. There are 12 amino acids in the CDR3, from cysteine to phenylalanine inclusive. The sequence is cut down to CDR3 DNA, 36 bases in frame from base 1. V drops 0 bases and J drops 3 bases, leaving 2 bases in between. 500 to 550 ng RNA was reverse transcribed with SuperScript III using primers against the alpha and beta constant regions. Separate libraries for the alpha and beta chains were generated through chain-specific third strand synthesis that incorporated multiplexing indices. The protocol used a single primer pair to amplify all rearrangements within a chain, which avoided primer bias, and attached molecular barcodes to each cDNA molecule. Purified cDNA was joined by T4 RNA Ligase 1 to a 5' RACE adapter carrying a random hexamer and the SP2 sequencing primer site. Second strand synthesis was primed from the SP2 site with Phusion polymerase, using slow temperature ramps to favor optimal annealing. The 12-nucleotide barcode on each molecule comprised two random hexamer sequences, both introduced before amplification and concatenated. P5 and P7 adapter elements plus a second index were added in a short first PCR, which was followed by an approximately 25-cycle amplification PCR with P5s and P7 primers. Libraries received roughly 26 PCR cycles in total, were quantified on a Qubit, sized on a Bioanalyzer, and diluted to about 3.9 nM. Sequencing of the normalized libraries was done on an Illumina MiSeq using 2 x 250 paired-end kits. MinElute columns were the means by which the reverse transcription reactions were cleaned up, and the reactions were eluted into approximately 10 ul Tris-Cl. The adapter ligations were run for 23 hours at 16 degrees C, and AMPure XP beads at a 1:1 ratio were afterwards used to clean them. The published analysis was carried out like this. A modified Decombinator that output V, J, insert and barcode information was used to process the demultiplexed FASTQ files. Sequences that shared a barcode but differed from the dominant sequence were treated as errors and discarded, and barcodes were clustered at Levenshtein distance 3 and counted to estimate the original cDNA molecules. For downstream analyses, the R packages ineq, vegan, igraph and RCytoscape were used, along with IMGT nomenclature and CDR3 definitions. V gene usage was calculated across distinct sequences, with every TCR tallied a single time to avoid skew from clonal expansion. Unique CDR3 amino acid sequences within a donor were connected in similarity networks whenever two sequences differed by a single Levenshtein edit. Published HIV-specific CDR3s (92 alpha, 702 beta) and CMV-specific CDR3s (roughly 14 alpha, 250 or so beta) were compiled and searched for in the repertoires. Lower sequence numbers were not the cause of the decreased diversity in patients, as random subsampling to size-matched repertoires showed. TCRdb trimmed public reads at Q25 via fastp, called clones via MiXCR and kept in-frame beta chains. Each CDR3 protein gets just one entry, which takes the most common genes and DNA from the rows behind it. Clone size and V and J calls follow TCRdb, not the original study. This sample has about 2,100 distinct CDR3 sequences in its table, and around 13% of those were observed once. 15% to 25% of the sample rests with the top ten.

The study collected follow-up blood from HIV-infected patients roughly three months, about 14 weeks, after antiretroviral therapy began. Whole blood was used without fractionating the cells, so the repertoire represented all peripheral T cells without sorting. For RNA extraction, 2 to 2.5 ml of peripheral blood was collected into Tempus tubes. Enrollment excluded patients who had febrile or AIDS-related illness, tumors, hepatitis B or C coinfection, immunomodulatory therapy, recent vaccination or treatment interruptions. The TURBO-DNase kit was used to remove leftover genomic DNA, and GLOBINclear was used to deplete globin mRNA.

The TCR was taken from an adult with HIV infection. Material: blood, obtained during antiretroviral therapy. The rearranged chain carries TRBV15 and TRBJ1-2; confidence is insufficient to name the D gene. The CDR3 region reads CATSREDYGYTF. The DNA is TGTGCCACCAGCAGAGAAGACTATGGCTACACCTTC.